This TCR beta chain emerged from a study of blood T cell repertoires in COVID-19. Study background: T cells, B-cell-depleted T cells, or PBMCs provided the cDNA or gDNA that served as material.

This CDR3 is built from 16 residues. The germline gives CDR1 MNHEY, CDR2 SMNVEV (reference sequence). V gave up 0 bases and J gave up 0 bases, with 11 bases separating them. The method was immunoSEQ multiplex PCR; TCRdb's version includes in-frame clones alone and lacks a portion of them. The sample shows about 230,000 clones, less than 90% of them seen only once. The sequence was obtained from a woman older than 75 with active or convalescent COVID-19. Sequencing used peripheral blood. The genes are TRBV27 and TRBJ1-2; D unclear. CDR3 in amino acids: CASSLSERPANYGYTF. CDR3 bases: TGTGCCAGCAGTTTATCTGAGAGGCCCGCTAACTATGGCTACACCTTC.